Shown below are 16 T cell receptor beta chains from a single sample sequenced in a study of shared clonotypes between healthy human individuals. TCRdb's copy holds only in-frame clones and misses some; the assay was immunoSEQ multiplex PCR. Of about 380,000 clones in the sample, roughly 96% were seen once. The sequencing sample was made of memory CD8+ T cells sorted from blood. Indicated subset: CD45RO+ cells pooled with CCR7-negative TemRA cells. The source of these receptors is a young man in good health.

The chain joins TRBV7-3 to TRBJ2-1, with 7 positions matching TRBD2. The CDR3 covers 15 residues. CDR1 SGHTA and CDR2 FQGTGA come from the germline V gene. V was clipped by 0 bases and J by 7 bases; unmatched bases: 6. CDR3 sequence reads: CASSLTGGLLNEQFF. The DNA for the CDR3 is TGTGCCAGCAGCTTAACGGGAGGGCTCCTGAATGAGCAGTTCTTC.

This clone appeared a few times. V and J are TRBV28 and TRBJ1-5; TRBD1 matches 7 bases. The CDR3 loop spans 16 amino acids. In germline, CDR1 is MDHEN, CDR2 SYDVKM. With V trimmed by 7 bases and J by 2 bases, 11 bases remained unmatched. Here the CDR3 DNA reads TGTGCCAGCACCGAGGGACAGCCACGGGGCAATCAGCCCCAGCATTTT. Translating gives CASTEGQPRGNQPQHF.

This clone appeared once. CDR3 sequence (DNA): TGTGCCAGCAGCCAAGAAGTAGGCCTAGCGGACCTCTCCTACGAGCAGTACTTC. Residues: CASSQEVGLADLSYEQYF. This chain connects TRBV4-2 to TRBJ2-7, with 7 nucleotides matching TRBD2. Germline CDR1 and CDR2: LGHNA and YNFKEQ. The V and J ends lost 0 bases and 0 bases, in that order; junction bases with no gene match: 11. This CDR3 is built from 18 residues.

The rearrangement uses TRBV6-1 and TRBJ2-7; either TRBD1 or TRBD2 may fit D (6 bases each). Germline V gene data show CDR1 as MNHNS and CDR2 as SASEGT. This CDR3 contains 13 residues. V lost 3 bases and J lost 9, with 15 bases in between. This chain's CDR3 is CASSEGGLRGQYF. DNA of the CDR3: TGTGCCAGCAGTGAGGGGGGCCTACGGGGGCAGTACTTC.

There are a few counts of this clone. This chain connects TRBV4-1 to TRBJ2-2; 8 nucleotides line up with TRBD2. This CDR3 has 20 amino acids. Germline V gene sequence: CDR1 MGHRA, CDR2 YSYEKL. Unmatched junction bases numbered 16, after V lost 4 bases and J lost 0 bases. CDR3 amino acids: CASSLPSGLSGSANTGELFF. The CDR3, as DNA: TGCGCCAGCAGCCTACCAAGTGGGTTAAGCGGGAGCGCGAACACCGGGGAGCTGTTTTTT.

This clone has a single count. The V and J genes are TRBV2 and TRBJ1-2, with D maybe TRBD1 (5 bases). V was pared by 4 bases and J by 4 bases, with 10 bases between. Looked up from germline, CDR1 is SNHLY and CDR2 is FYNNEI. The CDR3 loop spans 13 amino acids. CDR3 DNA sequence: TGTGCCAGCAGTGCCGGGACCCCCTATGGCTACACCTTC. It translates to CASSAGTPYGYTF.

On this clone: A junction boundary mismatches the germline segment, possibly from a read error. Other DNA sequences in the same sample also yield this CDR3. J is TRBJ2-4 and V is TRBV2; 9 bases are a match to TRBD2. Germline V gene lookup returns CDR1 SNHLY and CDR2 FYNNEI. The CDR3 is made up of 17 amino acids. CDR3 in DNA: TGTGCCAGCAGTGAGGGTTCGTGGGGACTAGCCAAGAACATTCAGTACTTC. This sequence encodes CASSEGSWGLAKNIQYF.

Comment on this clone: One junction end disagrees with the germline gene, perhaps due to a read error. The CDR3 protein is CASSPGLAGESVGNEQFF. The CDR3 nucleotides are TGTGCTAGCAGCCCCGGGCTAGCGGGAGAAAGTGTGGGCAATGAGCAGTTCTTC. J is TRBJ2-1 and V is TRBV7-7; 10 nucleotides line up with TRBD2. This CDR3 is built from 18 residues. From germline, CDR1 is SSHAT and CDR2 FNYEAQ (reference sequence).

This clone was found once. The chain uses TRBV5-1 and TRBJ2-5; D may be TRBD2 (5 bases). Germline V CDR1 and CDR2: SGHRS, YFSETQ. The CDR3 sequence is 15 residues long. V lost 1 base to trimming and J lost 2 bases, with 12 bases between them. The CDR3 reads CASSLSLGPQETQYF. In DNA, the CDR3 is TGCGCCAGCAGCTTGTCACTAGGACCTCAAGAGACCCAGTACTTC.

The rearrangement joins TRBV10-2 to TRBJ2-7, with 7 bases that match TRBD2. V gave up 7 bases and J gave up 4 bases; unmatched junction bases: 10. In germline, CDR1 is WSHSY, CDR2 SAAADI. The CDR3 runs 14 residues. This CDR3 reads CASKFGAGAYEQYF. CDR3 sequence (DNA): TGCGCCAGCAAGTTTGGGGCGGGAGCTTACGAGCAGTACTTC.

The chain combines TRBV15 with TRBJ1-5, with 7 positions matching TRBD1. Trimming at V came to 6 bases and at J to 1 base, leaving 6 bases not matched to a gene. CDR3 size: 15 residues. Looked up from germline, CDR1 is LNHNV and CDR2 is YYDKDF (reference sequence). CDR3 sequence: CATSNSGGSNQPQHF. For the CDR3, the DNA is TGTGCCACCAGTAACTCAGGGGGAAGCAATCAGCCCCAGCATTTT.

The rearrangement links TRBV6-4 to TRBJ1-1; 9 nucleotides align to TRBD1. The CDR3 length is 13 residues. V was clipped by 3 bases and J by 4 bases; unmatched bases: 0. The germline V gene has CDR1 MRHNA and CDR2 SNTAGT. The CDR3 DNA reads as TGTGCCAGCAGTGAGGACAGGGGCACTGAAGCTTTCTTT. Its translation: CASSEDRGTEAFF.

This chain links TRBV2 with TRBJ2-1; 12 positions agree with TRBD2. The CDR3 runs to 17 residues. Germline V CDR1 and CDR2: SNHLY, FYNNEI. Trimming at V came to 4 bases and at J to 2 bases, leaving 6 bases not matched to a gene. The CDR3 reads CASSARTSGTTYNEQFF. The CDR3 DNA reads TGTGCCAGCAGTGCACGGACTAGCGGGACAACCTACAATGAGCAGTTCTTC.

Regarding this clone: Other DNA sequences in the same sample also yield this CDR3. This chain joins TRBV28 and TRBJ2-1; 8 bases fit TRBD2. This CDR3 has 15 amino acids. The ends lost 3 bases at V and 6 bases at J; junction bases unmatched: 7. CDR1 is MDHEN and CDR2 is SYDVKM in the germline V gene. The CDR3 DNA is TGTGCCAGCAGTTTCCCTGGGACTAGGGGCAATGAGCAGTTCTTC. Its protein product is CASSFPGTRGNEQFF.

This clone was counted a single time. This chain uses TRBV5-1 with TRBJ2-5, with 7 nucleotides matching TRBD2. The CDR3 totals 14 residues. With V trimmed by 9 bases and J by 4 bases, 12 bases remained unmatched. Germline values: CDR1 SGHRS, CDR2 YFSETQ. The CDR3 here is CATSGGSGGETQYF. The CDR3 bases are TGCGCCACGTCCGGCGGGAGTGGGGGAGAGACCCAGTACTTC.

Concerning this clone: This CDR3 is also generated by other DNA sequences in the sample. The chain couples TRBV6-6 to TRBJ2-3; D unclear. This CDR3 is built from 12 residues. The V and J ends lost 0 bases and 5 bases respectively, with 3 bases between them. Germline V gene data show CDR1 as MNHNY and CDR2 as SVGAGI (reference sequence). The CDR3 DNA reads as TGTGCCAGCAGTTACTCGAGAGATACGCAGTATTTT. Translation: CASSYSRDTQYF.